These T cell receptor beta chains were read from a single sample in a study of early T cells in non-severe SARS-CoV-2 infection. In TCRdb, the 5' RACE reads were re-called with MiXCR into one record per CDR3 protein. The repertoire holds about 77,000 distinct CDR3 sequences, with more than 9% as singletons. What was sequenced was whole blood. The receptors originated from an adult who was a healthcare worker with PCR-confirmed SARS-CoV-2 infection or an uninfected control (not recorded which). Both conserved end residues are part of each CDR3. The order of the fields is clone size, J gene, D gene, V gene, CDR3 DNA, CDR3 protein. A D gene is named only where the DNA matches it firmly. Some rows have no size entry. The others give once, few or many, or a class for an expanded clone.

clone size: .; J gene: TRBJ2-2; D gene: TRBD1; V gene: TRBV6-6; CDR3 DNA: TGTGCCAGCAGAAGTGACAGGGGGTGGATCGGGGAGCTGTTTTTT; CDR3 protein: CASRSDRGWIGELFF
clone size: many; J gene: TRBJ1-1; D gene: .; V gene: TRBV11-1; CDR3 DNA: TGTGCCAGCAGTCAACAACAGGGGAACACTGAAGCTTTCTTT; CDR3 protein: CASSQQQGNTEAFF
clone size: many; J gene: TRBJ2-6; D gene: TRBD1; V gene: TRBV29-1; CDR3 DNA: TGCAGCGTTGGACAGGGGAACTCTGGGGCCAACGTCCTGACTTTC; CDR3 protein: CSVGQGNSGANVLTF
clone size: .; J gene: TRBJ2-7; D gene: .; V gene: TRBV7-9; CDR3 DNA: TGTGCCAGCAGCTTAGGGGTCCCCGAGCAGTACTTC; CDR3 protein: CASSLGVPEQYF
clone size: many; J gene: TRBJ2-7; D gene: .; V gene: TRBV7-2; CDR3 DNA: TGTGCCAGCAGCTTAGGTACTAGCCACAGCTCCTACGAGCAGTACTTC; CDR3 protein: CASSLGTSHSSYEQYF
clone size: many; J gene: TRBJ1-1; D gene: .; V gene: TRBV5-1; CDR3 DNA: TGCGCCAGCAGCTTGGTCGGGACCGGGGGAATGGGGACTGAAGCTTTCTTT; CDR3 protein: CASSLVGTGGMGTEAFF
clone size: many; J gene: TRBJ2-3; D gene: TRBD2; V gene: TRBV6-4; CDR3 DNA: TGTGCCAGCAGTCTTACTAGCGAGCCCACAGATACGCAGTATTTT; CDR3 protein: CASSLTSEPTDTQYF
clone size: many; J gene: TRBJ2-2; D gene: .; V gene: TRBV7-9; CDR3 DNA: TGTGCCAGCAGCCCGACAGGGAGGACCGGGGAGCTGTTTTTT; CDR3 protein: CASSPTGRTGELFF
clone size: many; J gene: TRBJ2-4; D gene: TRBD2; V gene: TRBV10-3; CDR3 DNA: TGTGCCATCAGTGAGTCCCGAGGGACTAGCGGGATAAACATTCAGTACTTC; CDR3 protein: CAISESRGTSGINIQYF
clone size: .; J gene: TRBJ2-7; D gene: .; V gene: TRBV5-1; CDR3 DNA: TGCGCCAGCAGCTTGGAGGCCAGCTCCTACGAGCAGTACTTC; CDR3 protein: CASSLEASSYEQYF
clone size: many; J gene: TRBJ2-4; D gene: .; V gene: TRBV5-6; CDR3 DNA: TGTGCCAGCAGCTTTTCCAGGGGAGCCAAAAACATTCAGTACTTC; CDR3 protein: CASSFSRGAKNIQYF
clone size: few; J gene: TRBJ1-2; D gene: .; V gene: TRBV3-1; CDR3 DNA: TGTGCCAGCAGCTCTATGGAAGGGCGTTACACCTTC; CDR3 protein: CASSSMEGRYTF
clone size: few; J gene: TRBJ2-1; D gene: TRBD2; V gene: TRBV12-3/TRBV12-4; CDR3 DNA: TGTGCCAGCCAGCGGGAGCTGGGGAATGAGCAGTTCTTC; CDR3 protein: CASQRELGNEQFF